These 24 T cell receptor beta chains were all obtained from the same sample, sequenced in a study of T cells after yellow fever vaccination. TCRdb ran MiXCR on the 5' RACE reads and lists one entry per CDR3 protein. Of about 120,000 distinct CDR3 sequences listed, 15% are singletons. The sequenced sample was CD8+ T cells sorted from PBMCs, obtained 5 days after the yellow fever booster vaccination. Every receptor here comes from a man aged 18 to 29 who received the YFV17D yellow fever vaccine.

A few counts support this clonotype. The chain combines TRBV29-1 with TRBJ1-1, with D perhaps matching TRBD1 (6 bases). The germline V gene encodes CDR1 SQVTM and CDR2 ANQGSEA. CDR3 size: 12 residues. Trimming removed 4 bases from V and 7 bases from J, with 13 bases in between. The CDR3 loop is CSVAHGTLEAFF. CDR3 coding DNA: TGCAGCGTTGCACATGGGACACTTGAAGCTTTCTTT.

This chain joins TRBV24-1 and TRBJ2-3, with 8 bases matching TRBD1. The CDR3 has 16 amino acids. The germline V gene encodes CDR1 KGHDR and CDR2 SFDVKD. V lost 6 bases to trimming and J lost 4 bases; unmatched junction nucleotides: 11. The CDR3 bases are TGTGCCACCAGTTTAAGCAGGGCAGGGGGCGCAGATACGCAGTATTTT. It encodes CATSLSRAGGADTQYF.

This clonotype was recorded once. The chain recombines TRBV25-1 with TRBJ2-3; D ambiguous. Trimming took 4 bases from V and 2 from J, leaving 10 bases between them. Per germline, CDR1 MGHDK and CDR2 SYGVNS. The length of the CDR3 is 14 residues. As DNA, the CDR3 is TGTGCCAGCAGTGCCGGCCTTGTCACAGATACGCAGTATTTT. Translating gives CASSAGLVTDTQYF.

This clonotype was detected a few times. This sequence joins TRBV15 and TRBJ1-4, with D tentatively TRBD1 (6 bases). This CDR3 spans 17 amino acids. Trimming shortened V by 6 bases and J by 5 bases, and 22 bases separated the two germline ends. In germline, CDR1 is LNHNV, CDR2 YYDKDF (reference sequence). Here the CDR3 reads CATSTRSSWGTNEKLFF. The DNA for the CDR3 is TGTGCCACCAGTACCCGGTCCTCTTGGGGGACAAATGAAAAACTGTTTTTT.

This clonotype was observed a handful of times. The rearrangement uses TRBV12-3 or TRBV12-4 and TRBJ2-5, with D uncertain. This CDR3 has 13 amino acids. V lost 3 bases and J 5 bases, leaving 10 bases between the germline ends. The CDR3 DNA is TGTGCCAGCAGTTTGGAACCCTGGGAGACCCAGTACTTC. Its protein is CASSLEPWETQYF.

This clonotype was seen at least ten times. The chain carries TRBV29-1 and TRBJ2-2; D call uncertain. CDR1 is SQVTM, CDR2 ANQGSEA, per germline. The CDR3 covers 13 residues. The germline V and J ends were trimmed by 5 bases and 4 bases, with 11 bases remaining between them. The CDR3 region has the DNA TGCAGCGTTCACGTGGTAGCCACCGGGGAGCTGTTTTTT. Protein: CSVHVVATGELFF.

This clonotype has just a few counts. CDR3 DNA: TGCAGCGTTGAAGACGGGGCGGGGGGGAGCACAGATACGCAGTATTTT. Its protein is CSVEDGAGGSTDTQYF. The chain couples TRBV29-1 to TRBJ2-3; the match to TRBD2 covers 9 bases. Germline loops: CDR1 SQVTM, CDR2 ANQGSEA. CDR3 length equals 16 residues. After removal of 0 bases from V and 0 bases from J, the junction contained 4 bases not matched to a gene.

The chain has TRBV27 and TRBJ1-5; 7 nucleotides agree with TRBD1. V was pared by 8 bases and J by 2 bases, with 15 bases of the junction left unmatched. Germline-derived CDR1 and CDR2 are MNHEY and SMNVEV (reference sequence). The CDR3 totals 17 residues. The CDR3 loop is CASGHRGPGQGNQPQHF. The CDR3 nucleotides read TGTGCCAGCGGGCACAGGGGCCCCGGCCAGGGCAATCAGCCCCAGCATTTT.

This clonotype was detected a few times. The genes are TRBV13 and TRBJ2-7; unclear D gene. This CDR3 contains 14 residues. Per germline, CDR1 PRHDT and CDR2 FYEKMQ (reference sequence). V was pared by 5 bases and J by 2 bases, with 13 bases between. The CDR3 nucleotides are TGTGCCAGCAGCCCCGACGTAGGACCCTACGAGCAGTACTTC. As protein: CASSPDVGPYEQYF.

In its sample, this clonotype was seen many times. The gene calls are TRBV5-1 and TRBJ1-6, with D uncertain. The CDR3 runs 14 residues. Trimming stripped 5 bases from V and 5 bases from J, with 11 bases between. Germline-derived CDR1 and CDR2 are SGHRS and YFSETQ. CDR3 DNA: TGCGCCAGCAGAGACGGATCGGATAATTCACCCCTCCACTTT. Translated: CASRDGSDNSPLHF. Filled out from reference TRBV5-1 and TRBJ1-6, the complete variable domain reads KAGVTQTPRYLIKTRGQQVTLSCSPISGHRSVSWYQQTPGQGLQFLFEYFSETQRNKGNFPGRFSGRQFSNSRSEMNVSTLELGDSALYLCASRDGSDNSPLHFGNGTRLTVT.

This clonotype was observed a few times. The CDR3 DNA reads TGCGCCAGCAGCTTGGGACGATCGAACACCGGGGAGCTGTTTTTT. Its translation: CASSLGRSNTGELFF. The chain joins TRBV5-1 to TRBJ2-2; D unresolved. The V and J ends lost 0 bases and 0 bases respectively, with 6 bases between them. Germline CDR1 is SGHRS and CDR2 is YFSETQ. This CDR3 has 15 amino acids.

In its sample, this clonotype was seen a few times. CDR3: CSVRWLNEQFF. The CDR3 DNA is TGCAGCGTTAGGTGGCTCAATGAGCAGTTCTTC. The chain uses TRBV29-1 and TRBJ2-1; D gene uncertain. The CDR3 consists of 11 residues. The V end lost 5 bases, the J end lost 6 bases, and 8 bases lay between the germline ends. Germline V lookup: CDR1 SQVTM, CDR2 ANQGSEA.

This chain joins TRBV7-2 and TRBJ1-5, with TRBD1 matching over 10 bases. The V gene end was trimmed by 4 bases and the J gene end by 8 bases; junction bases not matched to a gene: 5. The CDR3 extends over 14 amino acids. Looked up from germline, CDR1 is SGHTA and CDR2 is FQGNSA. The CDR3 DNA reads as TGTGCCAGCAGCTGGGGGACAGGGGCGGAGCCCCAGCATTTT. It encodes CASSWGTGAEPQHF.

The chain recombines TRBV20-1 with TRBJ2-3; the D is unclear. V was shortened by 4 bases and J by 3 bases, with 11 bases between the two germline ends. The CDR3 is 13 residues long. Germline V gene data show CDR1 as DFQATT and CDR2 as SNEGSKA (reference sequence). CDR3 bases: TGCAGTGCTAATCCCCGACGGACAGATACGCAGTATTTT. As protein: CSANPRRTDTQYF.

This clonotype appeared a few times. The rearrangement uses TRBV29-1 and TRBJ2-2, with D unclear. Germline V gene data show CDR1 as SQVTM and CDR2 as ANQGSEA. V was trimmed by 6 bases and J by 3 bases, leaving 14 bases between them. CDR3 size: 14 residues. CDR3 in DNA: TGCAGCGTAGACACCTTTGAGTACACCGGGGAGCTGTTTTTT. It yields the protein CSVDTFEYTGELFF.

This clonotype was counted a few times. Written as DNA, the CDR3 is TGTGCCACCAGTGGCGCCGACAGGTGGGGAAACACCATATATTTT. The encoded protein is CATSGADRWGNTIYF. The gene calls are TRBV24-1 and TRBJ1-3; weak D call: TRBD1 (6 bases). The CDR3 loop spans 15 amino acids. Looked up from germline, CDR1 is KGHDR and CDR2 is SFDVKD. V was shortened by 5 bases and J by 4 bases, with 14 bases between the two germline ends.

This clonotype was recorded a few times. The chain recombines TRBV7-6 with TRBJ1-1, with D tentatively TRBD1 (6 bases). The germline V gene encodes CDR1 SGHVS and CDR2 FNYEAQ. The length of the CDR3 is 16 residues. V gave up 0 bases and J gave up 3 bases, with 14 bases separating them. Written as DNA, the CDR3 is TGTGCCAGCAGCTTAGCTAGGACAGCTGGGTACACTGAAGCTTTCTTT. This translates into CASSLARTAGYTEAFF.

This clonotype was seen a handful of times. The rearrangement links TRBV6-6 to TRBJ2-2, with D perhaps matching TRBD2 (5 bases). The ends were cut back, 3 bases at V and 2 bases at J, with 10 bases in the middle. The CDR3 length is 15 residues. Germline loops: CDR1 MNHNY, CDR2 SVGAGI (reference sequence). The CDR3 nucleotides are TGTGCCAGCAGTTATAGTCGGGAAAACACCGGGGAGCTGTTTTTT. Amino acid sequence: CASSYSRENTGELFF.

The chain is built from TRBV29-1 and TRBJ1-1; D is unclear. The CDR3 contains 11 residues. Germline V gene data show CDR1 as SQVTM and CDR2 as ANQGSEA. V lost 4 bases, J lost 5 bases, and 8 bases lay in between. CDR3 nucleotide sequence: TGCAGCGTTGTAGCGGGTACTGAAGCTTTCTTT. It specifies CSVVAGTEAFF.

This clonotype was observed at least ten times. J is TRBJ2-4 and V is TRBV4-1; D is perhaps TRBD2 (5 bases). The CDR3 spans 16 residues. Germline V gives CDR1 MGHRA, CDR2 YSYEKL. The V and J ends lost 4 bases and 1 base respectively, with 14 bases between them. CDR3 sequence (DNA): TGCGCCAGCAGCCCGGGGAAAAACGGTGCCAAAAACATTCAGTACTTC. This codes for CASSPGKNGAKNIQYF.

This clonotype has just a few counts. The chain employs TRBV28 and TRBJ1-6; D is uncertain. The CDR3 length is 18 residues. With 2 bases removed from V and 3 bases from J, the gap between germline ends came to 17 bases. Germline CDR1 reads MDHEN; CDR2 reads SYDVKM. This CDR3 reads CASSLGAAHSLYNSPLHF. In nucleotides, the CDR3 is TGTGCCAGCAGTTTAGGAGCAGCGCACAGCCTCTATAATTCACCCCTCCACTTT.

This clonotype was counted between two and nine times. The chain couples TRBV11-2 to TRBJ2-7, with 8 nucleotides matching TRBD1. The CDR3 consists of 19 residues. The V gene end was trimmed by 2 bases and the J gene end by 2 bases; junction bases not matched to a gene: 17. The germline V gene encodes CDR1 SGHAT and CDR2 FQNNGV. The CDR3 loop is CASSLTGLWTGTYPYEQYV. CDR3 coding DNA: TGTGCCAGCAGCTTAACCGGCCTTTGGACAGGGACATATCCCTACGAGCAGTACGTC.

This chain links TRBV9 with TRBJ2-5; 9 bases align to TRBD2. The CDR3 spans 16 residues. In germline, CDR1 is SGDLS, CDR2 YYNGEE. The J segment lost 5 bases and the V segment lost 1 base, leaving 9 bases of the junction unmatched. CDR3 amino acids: CASSVYGGGAAETQYF. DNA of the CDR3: TGTGCCAGCAGCGTATATGGCGGGGGGGCCGCGGAGACCCAGTACTTC. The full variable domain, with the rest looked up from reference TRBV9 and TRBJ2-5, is DSGVTQTPKHLITATGQRVTLRCSPRSGDLSVYWYQQSLDQGLQFLIQYYNGEERAKGNILERFSAQQFPDLHSELNLSSLELGDSALYFCASSVYGGGAAETQYFGPGTRLLVL.

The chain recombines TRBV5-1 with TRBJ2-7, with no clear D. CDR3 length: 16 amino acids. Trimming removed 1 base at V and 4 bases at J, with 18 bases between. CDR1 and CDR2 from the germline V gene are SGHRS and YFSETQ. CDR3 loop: CASSLYGAALQYEQYF. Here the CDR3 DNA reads TGCGCCAGCAGCTTGTATGGCGCGGCGTTGCAGTACGAGCAGTACTTC.